This T cell receptor (beta chain) was captured in a study of CD8 T cells in Susac syndrome (dated by TCRdb to about 2019). A note on the overall study: The study used repertoire sequencing to test whether antigen drove CD8+ T cell activation and differentiation in Susac syndrome.

What the research found in general, with its limitations: The number of individuals in the TCR sequencing and HLA analysis was recognized as being relatively small.

Peripheral blood CD8+ and CD4+ T cells from healthy donors, Susac syndrome patients and multiple sclerosis patients were profiled by high-throughput TCR beta sequencing. Multiple sclerosis controls were treatment-naive patients with stable or active relapsing-remitting disease fulfilling revised McDonald criteria. CD8+ TEMRA cells were enriched by FACS, while bulk CD8+ and CD4+ T cells were purified by magnetic negative isolation. Blood was drawn into EDTA tubes, processed within 24 hours, and PBMCs were isolated by density gradient centrifugation. PBMCs intended for TCR sequencing were frozen in liquid nitrogen and were later thawed in a 37 degrees C water bath. A purity of at least 90% was achieved for sorted or isolated CD4+, CD8+ and CD8+ TEMRA cells. Turning to this clonotype: Its antigen is still unknown. No base quality information exists; no much larger clone differs at one position.

RNA was extracted using the RNeasy kit, and roughly 0.45 to 1 microgram was reverse transcribed with random hexamers. The immunoSEQ multiplex PCR assay, covering 54 Vbeta and 13 Jbeta segments, was used to amplify TCR beta CDR3 regions. PCR amplification bias was corrected by using a synthetic template baseline for primer optimization and computational correction. In the authors' own workflow: Reads were annotated to V, D and J genes per IMGT and analyzed with immunoSEQ Analyzer, keeping only productive sequences. Clonality was computed as one minus Shannon entropy normalized by log2 of the number of productive unique sequences. For each patient and control, public and private clones were evaluated among the 100 most prevalent clones. Susac-specific clones were defined as absent from healthy and MS cohorts, over a thousand published viral clones and other ImmuneACCESS disease sequences. TCRdb's own reprocessing of the public reads used fastp at Q25 and MiXCR and kept productive beta chains. One record per CDR3 amino acid sequence lists the most common genes and DNA. TCRdb, not the original authors, processed these V and J calls. For this sample the table gives a few hundred thousand distinct CDR3 sequences, of which around 95% were detected only once. The ten top clones hold 0.095% of the sample.

From V the trimming removes 6 bases and from J it removes 3 bases, while the gene matches leave 7 bases of the junction unaccounted for. CDR1 SGHVS and CDR2 FNYEAQ were looked up in the germline V gene. Spanning cysteine to phenylalanine, the CDR3 consists of 15 amino acids. The entry retains the CDR3 DNA only, 45 bases that are in frame from base 1. Sequenced input: CD4+ T cells from PBMCs. The chain is encoded by TRBV7-6 joined to TRBJ2-3, with TRBD1 matching 9 junction bases. The TCR comes from a human donor with multiple sclerosis. The nucleotide sequence reads as follows: TGTGCCAGCAGTACTACCGGGACAGGGACAGATACGCAGTATTTT. Its translation is CASSTTGTGTDTQYF.